The table lists the clone carrying this TCR beta chain with a few counts. Its antigen is currently unknown. These data belong to a study of T cells in Graves' hyperthyroidism and ophthalmopathy. Study-level results: Most clonotypes that expanded in the thyroid above 0.001 also showed up in blood.

The CDR3 loop spans 16 amino acids. Germline CDR1 reads SGHVS; CDR2 reads FNYEAQ. V lost 1 base and J lost 7; bases outside the gene matches: 7. The TCR beta CDR3 regions underwent amplification using RNA transcripts as the source. The TCR CDR3 was amplified in a first-round RT-PCR using the HTBI primer set. TCRdb independently ran MiXCR on the multiplex PCR reads; one entry per CDR3 protein. The table shows hundreds of thousands of distinct CDR3 sequences, with approximately 15% occurring only once. Material: blood. The receptor comes from a woman between 45 and 60 years old with Graves' ophthalmopathy. J is TRBJ2-1 and V is TRBV7-6; 10 bases are shared with TRBD2. The CDR3 region is CASSLVAGGIKNEQFF. CDR3 nucleotides: TGTGCCAGCAGCTTAGTAGCGGGAGGAATTAAAAATGAGCAGTTCTTC. The variable domain in full, with the rest retrieved from reference TRBV7-6 and TRBJ2-1, is GAGVSQSPRYKVTKRGQDVALRCDPISGHVSLYWYRQALGQGPEFLTYFNYEAQQDKSGLPNDRFSAERPEGSISTLTIQRTEQRDSAMYRCASSLVAGGIKNEQFFGPGTRLTVL.